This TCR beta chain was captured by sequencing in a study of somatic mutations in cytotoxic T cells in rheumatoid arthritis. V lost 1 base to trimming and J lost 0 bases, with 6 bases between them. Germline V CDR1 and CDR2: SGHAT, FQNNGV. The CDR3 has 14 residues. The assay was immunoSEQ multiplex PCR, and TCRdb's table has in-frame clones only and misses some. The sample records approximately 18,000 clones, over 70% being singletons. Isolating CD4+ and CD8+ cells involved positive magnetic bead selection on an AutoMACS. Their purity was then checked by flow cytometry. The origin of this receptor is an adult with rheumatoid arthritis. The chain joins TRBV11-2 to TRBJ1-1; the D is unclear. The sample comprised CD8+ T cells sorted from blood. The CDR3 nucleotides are TGTGCCAGCAGCTTAGGGCACGTGAACACTGAAGCTTTCTTT. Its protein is CASSLGHVNTEAFF. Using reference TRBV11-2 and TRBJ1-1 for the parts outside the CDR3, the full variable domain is EAGVAQSPRYKIIEKRQSVAFWCNPISGHATLYWYQQILGQGPKLLIQFQNNGVVDDSQLPKDRFSAERLKGVDSTLKIQPAKLEDSAVYLCASSLGHVNTEAFFGQGTRLTVV.